What follows is one TCR beta chain and its context. The record originates from a study of cytotoxic CD8 clonotypes in ibrutinib-treated CLL. Study-level background: Partial responders around 24, complete 2; roughly 12 progressed and around 15 stayed in remission by median 68 months.

The length of the CDR3 is 15 residues. Trimming stripped 2 bases from V and 1 base from J, with 11 bases between. CDR1 MRHNA and CDR2 SNTAGT come from the germline V gene. PBMCs that had been cryopreserved were the source of 1.5 to 2.5 micrograms of genomic DNA for TCR beta libraries. The protocol was immunoSEQ multiplex PCR, while the TCRdb copy is restricted to in-frame clones and leaves out a portion. The repertoire holds more than 15,000 clones, with approximately 81% as singletons. The receptor was derived from a human donor with chronic lymphocytic leukemia. The sample was PBMCs, taken before ibrutinib treatment. V is TRBV6-4 and J is TRBJ1-1; D perhaps matches TRBD1 (6 bases). CDR3 nucleotides: TGTGCCAGCAGTGACCAGGCAGGGGCGAACACTGAAGCTTTCTTT. Its translation is CASSDQAGANTEAFF.